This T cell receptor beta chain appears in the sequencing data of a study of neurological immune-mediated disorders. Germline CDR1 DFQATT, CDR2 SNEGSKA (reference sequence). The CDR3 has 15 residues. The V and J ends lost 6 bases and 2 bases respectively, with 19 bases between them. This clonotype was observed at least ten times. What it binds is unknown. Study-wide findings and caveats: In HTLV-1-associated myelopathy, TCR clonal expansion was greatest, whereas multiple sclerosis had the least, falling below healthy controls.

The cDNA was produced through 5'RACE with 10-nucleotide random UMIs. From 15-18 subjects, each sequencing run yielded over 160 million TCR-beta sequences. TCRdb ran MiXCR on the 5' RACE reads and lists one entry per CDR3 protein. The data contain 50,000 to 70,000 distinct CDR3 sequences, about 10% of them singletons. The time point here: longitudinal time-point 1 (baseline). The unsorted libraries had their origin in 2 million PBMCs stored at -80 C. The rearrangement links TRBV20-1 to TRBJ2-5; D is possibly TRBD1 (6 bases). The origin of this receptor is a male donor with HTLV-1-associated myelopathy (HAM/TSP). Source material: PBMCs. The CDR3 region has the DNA TGCAGTGCCCCCCCCCGGACAGCACTTCAAGAGACCCAGTACTTC. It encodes CSAPPRTALQETQYF.